One sample yielded the 11 T cell receptor beta chains listed below, sequenced in a study of T cell responses to AZD1222 COVID-19 vaccine. Some clones are missing from TCRdb's copy, which holds only in-frame ones; the method was immunoSEQ multiplex PCR. The sample lists some 130,000 clones, over 85% seen once, with approximately 5.4% in the top ten. The sequencing here drew on peripheral blood, taken on day 0 of AZD1222 vaccination. These receptors were taken from an adult in good health.

This clone was recorded a few times. The gene calls are TRBV5-1 and TRBJ2-3; TRBD2 aligns across 10 bases. V lost 1 base, J lost 0 bases, and 11 bases stayed unmatched. Looked up from germline, CDR1 is SGHRS and CDR2 is YFSETQ. The CDR3 loop spans 19 amino acids. In DNA, the CDR3 is TGCGCCAGCAGCTTGCTTCTAGCGGGGGCACAAAGTAGCACAGATACGCAGTATTTT. As protein: CASSLLLAGAQSSTDTQYF.

This clone was seen a single time. The gene calls are TRBV24-1 and TRBJ1-1; a weak D match, TRBD1 (6 bases). CDR1 and CDR2 (germline): KGHDR, SFDVKD. The CDR3 is 12 residues long. The V gene lost 8 bases and the J gene lost 1 base, with 7 bases spanning the gap. For the CDR3, the DNA is TGTGCCACCAAGGGACAGAACACTGAAGCTTTCTTT. Translating gives CATKGQNTEAFF.

The J gene is TRBJ1-1, the V gene TRBV2; no firm D call. Germline CDR1 is SNHLY and CDR2 is FYNNEI. Trimming stripped 8 bases from V and 1 base from J, with 14 bases between. The CDR3 is made up of 14 amino acids. The DNA of the CDR3 is TGTGCCAGCCATTCGGAGGCAGGGAACACTGAAGCTTTCTTT. Translating it yields CASHSEAGNTEAFF.

This clone was counted only a few times. The chain couples TRBV9 to TRBJ1-1, with a possible D match to TRBD1 (5 bases). With 4 bases removed from V and 3 bases from J, the gap between germline ends came to 13 bases. The germline CDR1 and CDR2 sequences are SGDLS and YYNGEE. This CDR3 has 14 amino acids. Here the CDR3 DNA reads TGTGCCAGCAGCCCAGAGGGGCTCCACACTGAAGCTTTCTTT. Translating it yields CASSPEGLHTEAFF.

The V gene is TRBV29-1, the J gene TRBJ1-2; D remains unclear. This CDR3 has 12 amino acids. CDR1 is SQVTM and CDR2 is ANQGSEA in the germline V gene. Trimming cost V 1 base and J 4 bases, with 7 bases left between them. CDR3 DNA sequence: TGCAGCGTTGAAGGGCCCTCCTATGGCTACACCTTC. Its protein product is CSVEGPSYGYTF. Full variable domain (outside the CDR3, taken from reference TRBV29-1 and TRBJ1-2): SAVISQKPSRDICQRGTSLTIQCQVDSQVTMMFWYRQQPGQSLTLIATANQGSEATYESGFVIDKFPISRPNLTFSTLTVSNMSPEDSSIYLCSVEGPSYGYTFGSGTRLTVV.

The chain carries TRBV24-1 and TRBJ1-4; TRBD1 might be the D (6 bases). The CDR3 runs 15 residues. In germline, CDR1 is KGHDR, CDR2 SFDVKD. Trimming took off 5 bases at V and 3 bases at J, with 12 bases between the two ends. CDR3 sequence: CATSALDSPNEKLFF. The DNA of the CDR3 is TGTGCCACCAGTGCCCTGGACAGCCCTAATGAAAAACTGTTTTTT.

The chain carries TRBV5-6 and TRBJ2-2; 10 bases fit TRBD2. The CDR3 length is 16 residues. Per germline, CDR1 SGHDT and CDR2 YYEEEE. The J segment lost 6 bases and the V segment lost 5 bases, leaving 10 bases of the junction unmatched. For the CDR3, the DNA is TGTGCCAGCAGGGGGCAGGCTAGCGGGAGAGCCGGGGAGCTGTTTTTT. This sequence encodes CASRGQASGRAGELFF.

The chain carries TRBV4-3 and TRBJ1-6; D call uncertain. The germline gives CDR1 LGHNA, CDR2 YSLEER. This CDR3 spans 12 amino acids. The germline V and J ends were trimmed by 1 base and 9 bases, with 4 bases remaining between them. DNA of the CDR3: TGCGCCAGCAGCCAAGCGAGTTCACCCCTCCACTTT. It is translated as CASSQASSPLHF.

The chain joins TRBV18 to TRBJ2-4; TRBD2 matches 7 bases. The germline V gene has CDR1 KGHSH and CDR2 LQKENI. Germline trimming cut 3 bases from V and 4 bases from J; bases unmatched to any gene: 15. The CDR3 contains 18 residues. As DNA, the CDR3 is TGTGCCAGCTCACCCCAGCAAACGCTAGCGGTCGAGAAAAACATTCAGTACTTC. It translates to CASSPQQTLAVEKNIQYF.

This clone was recorded only once. The gene calls are TRBV6-1 and TRBJ2-7; perhaps TRBD2 as D (6 bases). The CDR3 contains 12 residues. In germline, CDR1 is MNHNS, CDR2 SASEGT. The ends were cut back, 7 bases at V and 0 bases at J, with 7 bases in the middle. The CDR3 bases are TGTGCCAGCACCGGGAGCTCCTACGAGCAGTACTTC. Translation: CASTGSSYEQYF.

This chain connects TRBV6-1 to TRBJ1-2; D is perhaps TRBD1 (5 bases). The CDR3 sequence is 15 residues long. Germline V gene sequence: CDR1 MNHNS, CDR2 SASEGT. Trimming took off 3 bases at V and 8 bases at J, with 19 bases between the two ends. The CDR3 spells CASSDGLGGGYGYTF. The CDR3 nucleotides are TGTGCCAGCAGTGACGGACTGGGCGGGGGATACGGCTACACCTTC.